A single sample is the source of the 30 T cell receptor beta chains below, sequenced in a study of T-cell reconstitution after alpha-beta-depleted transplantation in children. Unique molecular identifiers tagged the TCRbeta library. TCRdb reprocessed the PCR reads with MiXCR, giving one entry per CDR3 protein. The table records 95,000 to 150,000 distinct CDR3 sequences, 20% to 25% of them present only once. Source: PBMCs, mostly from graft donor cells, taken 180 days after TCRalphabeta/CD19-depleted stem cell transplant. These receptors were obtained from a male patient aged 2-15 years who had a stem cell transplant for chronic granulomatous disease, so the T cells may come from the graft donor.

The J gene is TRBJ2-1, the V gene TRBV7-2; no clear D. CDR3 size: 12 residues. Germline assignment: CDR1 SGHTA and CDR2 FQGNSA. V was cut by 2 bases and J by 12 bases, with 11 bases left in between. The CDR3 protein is CASSLLARGQFF. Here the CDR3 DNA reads TGTGCCAGCAGCTTATTAGCCCGTGGGCAGTTCTTC.

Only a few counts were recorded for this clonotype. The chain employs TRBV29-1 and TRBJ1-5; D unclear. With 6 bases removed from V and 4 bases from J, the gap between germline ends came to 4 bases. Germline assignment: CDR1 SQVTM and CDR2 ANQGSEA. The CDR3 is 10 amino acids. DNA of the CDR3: TGCAGCGTAGGGAATCAGCCCCAGCATTTT. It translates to CSVGNQPQHF.

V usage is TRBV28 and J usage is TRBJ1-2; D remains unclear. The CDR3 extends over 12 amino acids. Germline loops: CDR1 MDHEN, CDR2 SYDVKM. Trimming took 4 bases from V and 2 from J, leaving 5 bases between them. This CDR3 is CASSYLNYGYTF. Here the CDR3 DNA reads TGTGCCAGCAGTTACCTAAACTATGGCTACACCTTC.

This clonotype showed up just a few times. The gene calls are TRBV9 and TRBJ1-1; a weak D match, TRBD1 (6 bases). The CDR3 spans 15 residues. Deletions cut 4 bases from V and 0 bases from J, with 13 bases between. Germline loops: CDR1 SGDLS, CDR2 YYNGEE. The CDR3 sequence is CASSLGGQMNTEAFF. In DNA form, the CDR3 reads TGTGCCAGCAGCCTGGGGGGACAAATGAACACTGAAGCTTTCTTT.

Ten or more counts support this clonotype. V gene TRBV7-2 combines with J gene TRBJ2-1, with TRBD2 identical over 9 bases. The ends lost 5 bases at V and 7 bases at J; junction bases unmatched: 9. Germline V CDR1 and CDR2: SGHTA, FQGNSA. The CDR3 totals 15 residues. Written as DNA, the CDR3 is TGTGCCAGCAGCGGAGCTAGCGGGGAATTGAATGAGCAGTTCTTC. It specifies CASSGASGELNEQFF.

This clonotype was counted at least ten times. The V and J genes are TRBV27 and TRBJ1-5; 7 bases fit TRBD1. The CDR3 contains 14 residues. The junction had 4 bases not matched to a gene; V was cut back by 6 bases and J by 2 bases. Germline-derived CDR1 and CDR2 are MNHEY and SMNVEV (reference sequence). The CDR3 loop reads CASSHDRGNQPQHF. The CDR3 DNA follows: TGTGCCAGCAGCCACGACAGGGGCAATCAGCCCCAGCATTTT.

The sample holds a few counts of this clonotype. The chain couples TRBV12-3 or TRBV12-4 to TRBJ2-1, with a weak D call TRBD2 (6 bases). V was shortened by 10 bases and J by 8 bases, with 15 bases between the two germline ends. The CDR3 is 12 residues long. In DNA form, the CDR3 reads TGTGCCACCTCCAGGAGGGACTATGAGCAGTTCTTC. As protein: CATSRRDYEQFF.

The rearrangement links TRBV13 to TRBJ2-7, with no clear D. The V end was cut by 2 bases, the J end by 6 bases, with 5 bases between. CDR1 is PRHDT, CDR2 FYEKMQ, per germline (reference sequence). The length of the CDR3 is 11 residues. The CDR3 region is CASSLSTEQYF. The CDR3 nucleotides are TGTGCCAGCAGCTTATCTACCGAGCAGTACTTC.

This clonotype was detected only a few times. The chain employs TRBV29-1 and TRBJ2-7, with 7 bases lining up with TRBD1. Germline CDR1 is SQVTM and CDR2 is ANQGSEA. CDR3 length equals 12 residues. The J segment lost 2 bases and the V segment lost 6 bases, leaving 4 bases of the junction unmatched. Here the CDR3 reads CSVRQGAYEQYF. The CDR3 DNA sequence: TGCAGCGTGAGACAGGGAGCCTACGAGCAGTACTTC.

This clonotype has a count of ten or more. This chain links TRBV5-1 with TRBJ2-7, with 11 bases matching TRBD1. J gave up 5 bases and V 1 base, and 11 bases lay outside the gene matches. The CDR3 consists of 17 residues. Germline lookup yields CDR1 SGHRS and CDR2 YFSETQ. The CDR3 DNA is TGCGCCAGCAGCTTGAATGATATAGGGACAGGGGGTAACGAGCAGTACTTC. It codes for CASSLNDIGTGGNEQYF. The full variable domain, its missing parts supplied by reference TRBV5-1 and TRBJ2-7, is KAGVTQTPRYLIKTRGQQVTLSCSPISGHRSVSWYQQTPGQGLQFLFEYFSETQRNKGNFPGRFSGRQFSNSRSEMNVSTLELGDSALYLCASSLNDIGTGGNEQYFGPGTRLTVT.

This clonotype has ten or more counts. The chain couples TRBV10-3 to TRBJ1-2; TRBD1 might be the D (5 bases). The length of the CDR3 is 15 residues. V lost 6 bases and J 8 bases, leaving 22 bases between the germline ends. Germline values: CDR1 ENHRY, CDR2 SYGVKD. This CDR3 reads CAISQPRGAVGGYTF. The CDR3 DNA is TGTGCCATCAGCCAACCGAGAGGGGCAGTGGGAGGCTACACCTTC.

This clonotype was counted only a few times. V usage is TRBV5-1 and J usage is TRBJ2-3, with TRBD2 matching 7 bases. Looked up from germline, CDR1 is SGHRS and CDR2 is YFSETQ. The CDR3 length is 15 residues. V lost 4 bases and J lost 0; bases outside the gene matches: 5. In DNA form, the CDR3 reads TGCGCCAGCAGCGGGCTAGCGGAAAGCACAGATACGCAGTATTTT. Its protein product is CASSGLAESTDTQYF.

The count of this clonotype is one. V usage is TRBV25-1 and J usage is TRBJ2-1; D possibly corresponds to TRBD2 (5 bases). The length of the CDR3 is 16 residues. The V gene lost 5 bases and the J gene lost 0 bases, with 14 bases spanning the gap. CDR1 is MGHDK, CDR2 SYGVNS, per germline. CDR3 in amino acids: CASSTIGLSSYNEQFF. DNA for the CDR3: TGTGCCAGCAGTACAATAGGACTTAGCTCCTACAATGAGCAGTTCTTC.

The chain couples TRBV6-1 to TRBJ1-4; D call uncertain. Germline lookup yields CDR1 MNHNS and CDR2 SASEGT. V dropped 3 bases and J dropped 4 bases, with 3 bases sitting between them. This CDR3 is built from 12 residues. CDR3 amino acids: CASSDFNEKLFF. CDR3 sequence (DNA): TGTGCCAGCAGTGACTTTAATGAAAAACTGTTTTTT.

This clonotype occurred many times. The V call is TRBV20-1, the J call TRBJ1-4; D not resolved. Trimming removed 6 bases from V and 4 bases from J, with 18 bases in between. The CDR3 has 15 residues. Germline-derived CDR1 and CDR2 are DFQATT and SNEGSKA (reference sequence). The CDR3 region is CSARPGRPVNEKLFF. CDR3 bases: TGCAGTGCGCGCCCCGGGCGGCCGGTTAATGAAAAACTGTTTTTT.

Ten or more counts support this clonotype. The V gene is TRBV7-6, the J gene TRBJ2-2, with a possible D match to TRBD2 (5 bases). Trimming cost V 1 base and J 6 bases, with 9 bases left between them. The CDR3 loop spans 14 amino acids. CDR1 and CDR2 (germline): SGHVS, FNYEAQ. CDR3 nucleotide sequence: TGTGCCAGCAGCTTAGAAACTAGTCCCGGGGAGCTGTTTTTT. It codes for CASSLETSPGELFF.

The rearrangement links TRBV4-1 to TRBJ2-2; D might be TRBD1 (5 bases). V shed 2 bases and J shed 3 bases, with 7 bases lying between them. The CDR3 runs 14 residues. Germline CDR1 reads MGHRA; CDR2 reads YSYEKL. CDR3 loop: CASSQPGYTGELFF. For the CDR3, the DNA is TGCGCCAGCAGCCAACCAGGGTACACCGGGGAGCTGTTTTTT.

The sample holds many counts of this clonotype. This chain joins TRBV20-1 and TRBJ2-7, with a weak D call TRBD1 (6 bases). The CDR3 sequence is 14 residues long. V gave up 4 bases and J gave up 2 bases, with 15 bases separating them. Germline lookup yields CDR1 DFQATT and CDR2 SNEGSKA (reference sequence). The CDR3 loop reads CSAKNQGYPYEQYF. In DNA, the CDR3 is TGCAGTGCTAAAAACCAGGGGTATCCCTACGAGCAGTACTTC.

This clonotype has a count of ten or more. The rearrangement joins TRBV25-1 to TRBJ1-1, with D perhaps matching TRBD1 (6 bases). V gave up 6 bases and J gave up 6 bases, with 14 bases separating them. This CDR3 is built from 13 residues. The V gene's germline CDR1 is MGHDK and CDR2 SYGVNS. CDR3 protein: CASSRGGFAEAFF. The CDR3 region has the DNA TGTGCCAGCAGCCGCGGGGGCTTCGCTGAAGCTTTCTTT. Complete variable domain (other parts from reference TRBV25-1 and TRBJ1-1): EADIYQTPRYLVIGTGKKITLECSQTMGHDKMYWYQQDPGMELHLIHYSYGVNSTEKGDLSSESTVSRIRTEHFPLTLESARPSHTSQYLCASSRGGFAEAFFGQGTRLTVV.

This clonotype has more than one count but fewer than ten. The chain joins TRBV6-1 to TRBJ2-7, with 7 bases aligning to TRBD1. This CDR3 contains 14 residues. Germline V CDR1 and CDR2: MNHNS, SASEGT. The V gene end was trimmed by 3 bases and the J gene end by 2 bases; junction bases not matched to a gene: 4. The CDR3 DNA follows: TGTGCCAGCAGTGACGCCGGGACAGCCTACGAGCAGTACTTC. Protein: CASSDAGTAYEQYF.

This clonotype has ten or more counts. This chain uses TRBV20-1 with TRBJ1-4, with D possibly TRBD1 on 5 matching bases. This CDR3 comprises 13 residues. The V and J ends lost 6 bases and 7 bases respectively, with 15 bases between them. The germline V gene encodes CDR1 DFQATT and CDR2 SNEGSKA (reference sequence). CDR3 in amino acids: CSAFRQGREKLFF. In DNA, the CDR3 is TGCAGTGCATTCCGGCAGGGCCGTGAAAAACTGTTTTTT.

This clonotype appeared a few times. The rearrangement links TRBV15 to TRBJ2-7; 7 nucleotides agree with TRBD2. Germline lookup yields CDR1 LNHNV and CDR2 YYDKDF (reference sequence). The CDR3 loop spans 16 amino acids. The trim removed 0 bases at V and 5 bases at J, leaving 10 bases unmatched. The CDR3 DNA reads TGTGCCACCAGCAGAGATGGGGGGGAGGGCCCCCACGAGCAGTACTTC. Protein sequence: CATSRDGGEGPHEQYF. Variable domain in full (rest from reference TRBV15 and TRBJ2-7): DAMVIQNPRYQVTQFGKPVTLSCSQTLNHNVMYWYQQKSSQAPKLLFHYYDKDFNNEADTPDNFQSRRPNTSFCFLDIRSPGLGDTAMYLCATSRDGGEGPHEQYFGPGTRLTVT.

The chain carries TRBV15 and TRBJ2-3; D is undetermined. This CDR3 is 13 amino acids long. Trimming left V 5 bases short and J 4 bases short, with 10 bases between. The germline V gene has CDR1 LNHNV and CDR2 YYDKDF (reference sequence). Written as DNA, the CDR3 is TGTGCCACCAGCTCGAGAGGCCCAGATACGCAGTATTTT. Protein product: CATSSRGPDTQYF. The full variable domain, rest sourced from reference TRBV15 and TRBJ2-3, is DAMVIQNPRYQVTQFGKPVTLSCSQTLNHNVMYWYQQKSSQAPKLLFHYYDKDFNNEADTPDNFQSRRPNTSFCFLDIRSPGLGDTAMYLCATSSRGPDTQYFGPGTRLTVL.

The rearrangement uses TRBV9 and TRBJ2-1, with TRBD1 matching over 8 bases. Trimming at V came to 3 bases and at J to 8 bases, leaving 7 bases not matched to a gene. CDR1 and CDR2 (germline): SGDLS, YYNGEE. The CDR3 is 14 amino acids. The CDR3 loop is CASSEGHRGDEQFF. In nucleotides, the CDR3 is TGTGCCAGCAGCGAGGGCCACAGGGGGGATGAGCAGTTCTTC. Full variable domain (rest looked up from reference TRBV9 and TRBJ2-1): DSGVTQTPKHLITATGQRVTLRCSPRSGDLSVYWYQQSLDQGLQFLIQYYNGEERAKGNILERFSAQQFPDLHSELNLSSLELGDSALYFCASSEGHRGDEQFFGPGTRLTVL.

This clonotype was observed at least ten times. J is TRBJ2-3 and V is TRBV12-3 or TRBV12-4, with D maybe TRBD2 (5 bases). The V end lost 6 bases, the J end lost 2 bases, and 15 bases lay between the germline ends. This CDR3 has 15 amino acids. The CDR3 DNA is TGTGCCAGCAGCTCACGGCAGCGGAACACAGATACGCAGTATTTT. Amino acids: CASSSRQRNTDTQYF.

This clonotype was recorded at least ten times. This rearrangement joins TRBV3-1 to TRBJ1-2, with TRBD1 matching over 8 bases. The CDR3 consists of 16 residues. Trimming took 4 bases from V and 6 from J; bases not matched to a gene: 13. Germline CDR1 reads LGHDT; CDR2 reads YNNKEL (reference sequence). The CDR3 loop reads CASSRRTGGTRDGYTF. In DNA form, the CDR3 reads TGTGCCAGCAGCCGAAGAACAGGGGGTACAAGGGATGGCTACACCTTC.

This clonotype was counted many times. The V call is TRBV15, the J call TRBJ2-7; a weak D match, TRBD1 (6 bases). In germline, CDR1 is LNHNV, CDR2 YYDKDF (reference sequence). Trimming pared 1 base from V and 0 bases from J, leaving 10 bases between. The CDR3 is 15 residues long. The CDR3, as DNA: TGTGCCACCAGCAGAGGACAGGCCTCCTCCTACGAGCAGTACTTC. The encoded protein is CATSRGQASSYEQYF.

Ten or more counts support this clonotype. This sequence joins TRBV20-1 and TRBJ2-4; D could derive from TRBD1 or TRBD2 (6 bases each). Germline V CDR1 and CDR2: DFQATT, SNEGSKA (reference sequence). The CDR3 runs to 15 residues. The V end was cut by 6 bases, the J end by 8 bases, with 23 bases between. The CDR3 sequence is CSALVTGAGVYIQYF. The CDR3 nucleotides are TGCAGTGCGCTGGTAACGGGGGCAGGGGTATACATTCAGTACTTC.

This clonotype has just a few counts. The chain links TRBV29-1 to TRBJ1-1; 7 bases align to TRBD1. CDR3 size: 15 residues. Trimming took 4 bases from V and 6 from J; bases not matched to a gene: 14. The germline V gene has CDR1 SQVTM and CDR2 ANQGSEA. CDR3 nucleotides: TGCAGCGTTGTAGGGGGACTACAGGGGTCGGCTGAAGCTTTCTTT. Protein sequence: CSVVGGLQGSAEAFF.

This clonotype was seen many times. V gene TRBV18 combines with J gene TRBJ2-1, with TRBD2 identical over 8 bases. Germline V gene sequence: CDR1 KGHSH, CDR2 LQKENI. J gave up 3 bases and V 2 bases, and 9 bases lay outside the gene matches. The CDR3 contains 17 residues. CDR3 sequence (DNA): TGTGCCAGCTCACCAACACCTAGCGGGCTCTACTACAATGAGCAGTTCTTC. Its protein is CASSPTPSGLYYNEQFF.